These 20 T cell receptor beta chains originate from one sample sequenced in a study of blood T cell repertoires in COVID-19 (dated by TCRdb to the early 2020s). The receptor library was made with the immunoSEQ multiplex PCR assay. Imported from immuneACCESS, the table was reduced by TCRdb to in-frame sequences with V and J called. These copies leave out some clones; in studies compared against another copy, an unresolved V gene accounts for under half, and the cause of the remainder is not known. The sample table holds around 180,000 clones, of which approximately 84% were seen once. The ten largest clones capture roughly 6.8% of the sample. Sequencing was carried out using peripheral blood. Source of these receptors: a human donor in a cohort sampled during active COVID-19.

This CDR3 reads CAWSVGVGNTIYF. The CDR3 bases are TGTGCCTGGAGTGTAGGGGTTGGAAACACCATATATTTT. The rearrangement links TRBV30 to TRBJ1-3, with a tentative D call TRBD1 (5 bases). CDR3 length: 13 amino acids. Trimming cost V 0 bases and J 3 bases, with 6 bases left between them. Germline lookup yields CDR1 GTSNPN and CDR2 SVGIG (reference sequence).

This chain's CDR3 is CASSQGRVGEQYF. The CDR3, as DNA: TGTGCCAGCTCCCAGGGCAGGGTTGGCGAGCAGTACTTC. The chain carries TRBV27 and TRBJ2-7; maybe TRBD1 (5 bases). There are 13 residues in the CDR3. Germline V lookup: CDR1 MNHEY, CDR2 SMNVEV (reference sequence). The V gene lost 8 bases and the J gene lost 6 bases, with 17 bases spanning the gap.

The chain combines TRBV18 with TRBJ1-2; 10 nucleotides agree with TRBD1. With 6 bases clipped from V and 7 bases from J, the junction kept 5 bases outside the gene matches. The CDR3 extends over 13 amino acids. CDR1 and CDR2 (germline): KGHSH, LQKENI. The CDR3: CASSPDRGPGYTF. The CDR3 region has the DNA TGTGCCAGCTCGCCTGACAGGGGGCCTGGCTACACCTTC.

The chain has TRBV3-1 (or the pseudogene TRBV3-2) and TRBJ2-2; 12 bases are a match to TRBD2. V shed 4 bases, J shed 6 bases, and the junction held 9 bases outside the gene matches. The germline V gene has CDR1 LGHDT and CDR2 YNNKEL (reference sequence). The CDR3 sequence is 17 residues long. This chain's CDR3 is CASSLGLAGFSAGELFF. The DNA for the CDR3 is TGTGCCAGCAGCCTGGGACTAGCGGGTTTTTCCGCCGGGGAGCTGTTTTTT.

CDR3 bases: TGTGCCAGTAGTACCGGCCTTTACAGGGTTTCCTATGGCTACACCTTC. Amino acids: CASSTGLYRVSYGYTF. V gene TRBV19 combines with J gene TRBJ1-2; tentatively, D is TRBD1 (6 bases). CDR1 LNHDA and CDR2 SQIVND come from the germline V gene (reference sequence). The CDR3 spans 16 residues. The V end was cut by 4 bases, the J end by 4 bases, with 19 bases between.

This clone was counted a single time. The J gene is TRBJ2-7, the V gene TRBV12-5; D may be TRBD1 (5 bases). V lost 7 bases and J lost 7, with 23 bases in between. CDR3 length equals 15 residues. Germline CDR1 LGHNT, CDR2 FRNRAP. This CDR3 reads CASANTFGLGHEQYF. As DNA, the CDR3 is TGTGCTAGTGCCAATACCTTCGGGCTAGGACATGAGCAGTACTTC.

The chain uses TRBV5-1 and TRBJ2-7, with D possibly being TRBD1 (5 bases). This CDR3 spans 13 amino acids. Germline values: CDR1 SGHRS, CDR2 YFSETQ. Trimming stripped 0 bases from V and 4 bases from J, with 8 bases between. CDR3 region: CASSLASGYEQYF. The CDR3 coding sequence is TGCGCCAGCAGCTTGGCCTCAGGGTACGAGCAGTACTTC.

The rearrangement uses TRBV5-4 and TRBJ1-1, with 8 bases matching TRBD1. CDR1 SGHNT and CDR2 YYREEE come from the germline V gene (reference sequence). Trimming took 4 bases from V and 5 from J; bases not matched to a gene: 7. The CDR3 covers 14 residues. CDR3 in amino acids: CASSKGQGETEAFF. The CDR3 nucleotides read TGTGCCAGCAGCAAAGGACAGGGAGAGACTGAAGCTTTCTTT.

The chain couples TRBV5-1 to TRBJ2-6; maybe TRBD1 (5 bases). CDR3 size: 20 residues. V was pared by 2 bases and J by 0 bases, with 21 bases between. CDR1 and CDR2 (germline): SGHRS, YFSETQ. CDR3 loop: CASSFLGRAGMVSGANVLTF. CDR3 nucleotides: TGCGCCAGCAGCTTTTTGGGTCGGGCAGGGATGGTCTCTGGGGCCAACGTCCTGACTTTC.

This chain connects TRBV15 to TRBJ1-1, with D hard to call. From germline, CDR1 is LNHNV and CDR2 YYDKDF (reference sequence). V was clipped by 1 base and J by 3 bases, with 6 bases between them. CDR3 length equals 13 residues. In nucleotides, the CDR3 is TGTGCCACCAGCAGAGGGCAGTACACTGAAGCTTTCTTT. Protein product: CATSRGQYTEAFF.

The chain carries TRBV18 and TRBJ1-6, with D tentatively TRBD1 (6 bases). Trimming took 2 bases from V and 5 from J, leaving 13 bases between them. Germline V gene sequence: CDR1 KGHSH, CDR2 LQKENI. The CDR3 has 16 residues. As DNA, the CDR3 is TGTGCCAGCTCACCAGTGCGCCGGGACAATAATTCACCCCTCCACTTT. The encoded protein is CASSPVRRDNNSPLHF.

The V call is TRBV5-1, the J call TRBJ2-7, with D possibly matching TRBD1 (5 bases). Trimming stripped 1 base from V and 1 base from J, with 21 bases between. This CDR3 comprises 18 residues. Germline CDR1 SGHRS, CDR2 YFSETQ. The CDR3 DNA sequence: TGCGCCAGCAGCTTGCTATTGGGCCAGGGCGGTTGGTCCTACGAGCAGTACTTC. Translated: CASSLLLGQGGWSYEQYF.

V and J are TRBV5-1 and TRBJ2-2; 11 positions match TRBD2. The CDR3 length is 16 residues. Germline CDR1 SGHRS, CDR2 YFSETQ. V lost 6 bases to trimming and J lost 3 bases; unmatched junction nucleotides: 7. As DNA, the CDR3 is TGCGCCAGCAACCCTTGGGGACTAGCGGACACCGGGGAGCTGTTTTTT. Amino acids: CASNPWGLADTGELFF. The full variable domain, with the rest looked up from reference TRBV5-1 and TRBJ2-2, is KAGVTQTPRYLIKTRGQQVTLSCSPISGHRSVSWYQQTPGQGLQFLFEYFSETQRNKGNFPGRFSGRQFSNSRSEMNVSTLELGDSALYLCASNPWGLADTGELFFGEGSRLTVL.

The chain recombines TRBV10-3 with TRBJ1-6; no reliable D call. Per the germline V gene, CDR1 is ENHRY and CDR2 is SYGVKD. The CDR3 runs 12 residues. V was pared by 11 bases and J by 8 bases, with 13 bases between. The CDR3 reads CASGVGDSPLHF. CDR3 nucleotide sequence: TGTGCCTCCGGGGTAGGAGATTCACCCCTCCACTTT.

The chain employs TRBV3-1 (or the pseudogene TRBV3-2) and TRBJ2-7; the D is unclear. This CDR3 contains 13 residues. V was clipped by 3 bases and J by 6 bases, with 12 bases between them. Germline assignment: CDR1 LGHDT and CDR2 YNNKEL (reference sequence). CDR3 coding DNA: TGTGCCAGCAGCCACCCGAGCGCGCCCGAGCAGTACTTC. Its protein is CASSHPSAPEQYF.

The count of this clone is one. The J gene is TRBJ2-6, the V gene TRBV19; 7 positions agree with TRBD1. This CDR3 contains 17 residues. The V segment lost 7 bases and the J segment 0 bases; nucleotides outside the gene matches: 9. Germline CDR1 and CDR2: LNHDA and SQIVND (reference sequence). The CDR3 here is CASNAPGQTSGANVLTF. Here the CDR3 DNA reads TGTGCCAGTAATGCTCCGGGACAGACCTCTGGGGCCAACGTCCTGACTTTC.

This clone was observed a single time. The chain uses TRBV5-1 and TRBJ2-7, with D perhaps TRBD2 (7 bases). This CDR3 contains 16 residues. The germline V gene encodes CDR1 SGHRS and CDR2 YFSETQ. V dropped 3 bases and J dropped 3 bases, with 19 bases sitting between them. CDR3 sequence: CASSSRGGGELYEQYF. The CDR3 DNA reads TGCGCCAGCAGCTCAAGGGGGGGTGGAGAACTCTACGAGCAGTACTTC.

This clone has a handful of counts. The chain uses TRBV25-1 and TRBJ1-1; D is undetermined. In germline, CDR1 is MGHDK, CDR2 SYGVNS. The CDR3 is 15 amino acids. Trimming stripped 4 bases from V and 4 bases from J, with 16 bases between. This CDR3 is CASSASRGGSTEAFF. The CDR3 region has the DNA TGTGCCAGCAGTGCCTCTCGAGGCGGATCCACTGAAGCTTTCTTT.

This chain links TRBV5-4 with TRBJ2-7, with D tentatively TRBD2 (6 bases). The CDR3 extends over 14 amino acids. Germline-derived CDR1 and CDR2 are SGHNT and YYREEE (reference sequence). Trimming removed 2 bases at V and 2 bases at J, with 11 bases between. This CDR3 reads CASSFLPGAYEQYF. CDR3 in DNA: TGTGCCAGCAGCTTTCTTCCGGGGGCCTACGAGCAGTACTTC.

This sequence joins TRBV15 and TRBJ2-7, with D possibly matching TRBD1 (8 bases). The germline V and J ends were trimmed by 2 bases and 2 bases, with 19 bases remaining between them. Germline V gene lookup returns CDR1 LNHNV and CDR2 YYDKDF (reference sequence). The CDR3 runs 17 residues. CDR3 amino acids: CATSRHPTGGATYEQYF. The CDR3 bases are TGTGCCACCAGCAGACACCCAACAGGGGGGGCCACCTACGAGCAGTACTTC.